These 9 T cell receptor beta chains were sequenced from one sample in a study of blood T cells in healthy people across ages. For the second PCR, which ran for roughly 7 to 11 cycles, a sample-barcoded 5' primer and a J-beta primer mix were used. Using its own MiXCR run on the 5' RACE reads, TCRdb lists one record per CDR3 protein. The table has roughly 1,700,000 distinct CDR3 sequences, under 30% seen once. Material: blood. The receptors come from a woman in her 30s in good health.

The chain is built from TRBV4-1 and TRBJ1-2; D unresolved. Between the trimmed V and J ends, which lost 1 base and 0 bases, there was a span of 12 bases. Per germline, CDR1 MGHRA and CDR2 YSYEKL. The CDR3 is made up of 16 amino acids. The CDR3 bases are TGCGCCAGCAGCCAAGCCTCCGGGTCTACTAACTATGGCTACACCTTC. Translation: CASSQASGSTNYGYTF.

This clonotype showed up just a few times. The CDR3 sequence: CASSGYRDSNQPQHF. CDR3 DNA: TGCGCCAGCAGTGGATACAGGGACAGCAATCAGCCCCAGCATTTT. The chain recombines TRBV10-1 with TRBJ1-5; D perhaps matches TRBD1 (6 bases). Per germline, CDR1 WNHNN and CDR2 SYGVQD (reference sequence). V was pared by 4 bases and J by 1 base, with 11 bases between. The CDR3 spans 15 residues.

The chain recombines TRBV5-6 with TRBJ2-2, with D unclear. The CDR3 is made up of 14 amino acids. Trimming cost V 0 bases and J 6 bases, with 9 bases left between them. Per the germline V gene, CDR1 is SGHDT and CDR2 is YYEEEE. The CDR3 loop reads CASSLDLSAGELFF. CDR3 nucleotide sequence: TGTGCCAGCAGCTTGGACCTCTCGGCCGGGGAGCTGTTTTTT.

The chain links TRBV20-1 to TRBJ2-1; no definite D call. Germline V gives CDR1 DFQATT, CDR2 SNEGSKA (reference sequence). The CDR3 totals 11 residues. V lost 5 bases to trimming and J lost 7 bases, with 9 bases between them. CDR3 DNA: TGCAGTGCTGAGGTAGTAAATGAGCAGTTCTTC. As protein: CSAEVVNEQFF.

This clonotype came up a few times. As DNA, the CDR3 is TGTGCCAGCAGCCCCTGGACTAGCGGGAGTAGTGAGCAGTTCTTC. Residues: CASSPWTSGSSEQFF. The chain has TRBV7-9 and TRBJ2-1, with 13 bases that match TRBD2. Germline loops: CDR1 SEHNR, CDR2 FQNEAQ (reference sequence). Trimming took 5 bases from V and 9 from J; bases not matched to a gene: 7. The CDR3 is 15 amino acids.

The rearrangement joins TRBV5-1 to TRBJ2-5; 7 bases line up with TRBD1. V trimming: 4 bases; J trimming: 2 bases; junction bases outside the gene matches: 8. The CDR3 is 15 amino acids. Germline assignment: CDR1 SGHRS and CDR2 YFSETQ. The CDR3 DNA reads as TGCGCCAGCAGCCGGACAGGACTCCTTCAAGAGACCCAGTACTTC. Its protein is CASSRTGLLQETQYF.

This clonotype has more than one count but fewer than ten. The chain couples TRBV3-1 to TRBJ2-1; a possible D gene is TRBD2 (7 bases). V lost 5 bases and J lost 4, with 21 bases in between. CDR3 length equals 17 residues. Germline CDR1 reads LGHDT; CDR2 reads YNNKEL (reference sequence). CDR3 amino acids: CASSVRGGRSQYNEQFF. The CDR3 DNA reads TGTGCCAGCAGCGTAAGGGGGGGGCGATCACAGTACAATGAGCAGTTCTTC.

V usage is TRBV6-5 and J usage is TRBJ2-7; 7 nucleotides align to TRBD1. Germline V lookup: CDR1 MNHEY, CDR2 SVGAGI. CDR3 size: 18 residues. Trimming took 0 bases from V and 0 from J; bases not matched to a gene: 11. CDR3 in amino acids: CASSYSNHWDSFSYEQYF. The CDR3 DNA is TGTGCCAGCAGTTACTCGAATCATTGGGACAGTTTCTCCTACGAGCAGTACTTC.

This clonotype was found a few times. The J gene is TRBJ2-7, the V gene TRBV18, with 11 nucleotides matching TRBD2. V dropped 0 bases and J dropped 6; count of bases not matched to a gene: 7. Germline values: CDR1 KGHSH, CDR2 LQKENI. This CDR3 comprises 16 residues. For the CDR3, the DNA is TGTGCCAGCTCACCACCGACTAGCGGGATACAGGGCGAGCAGTACTTC. Translation gives CASSPPTSGIQGEQYF.